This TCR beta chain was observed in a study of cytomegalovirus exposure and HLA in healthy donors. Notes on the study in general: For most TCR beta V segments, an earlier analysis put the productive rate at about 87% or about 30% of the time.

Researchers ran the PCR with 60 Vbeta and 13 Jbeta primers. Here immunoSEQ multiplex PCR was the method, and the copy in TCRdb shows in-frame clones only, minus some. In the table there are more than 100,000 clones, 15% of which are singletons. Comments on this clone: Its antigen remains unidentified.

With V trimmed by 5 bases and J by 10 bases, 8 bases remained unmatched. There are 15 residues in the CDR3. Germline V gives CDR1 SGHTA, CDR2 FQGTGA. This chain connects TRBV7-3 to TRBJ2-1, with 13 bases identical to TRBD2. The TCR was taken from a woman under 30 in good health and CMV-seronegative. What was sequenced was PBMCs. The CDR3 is CASSLGLAGVREQFF. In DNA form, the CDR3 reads TGTGCCAGCAGCCTTGGACTAGCGGGAGTGAGGGAGCAGTTCTTC.